The next 32 T cell receptor beta chains were all read from a single sample in a study of T-cell reconstitution after alpha-beta-depleted transplantation in children. Findings and caveats of the study: T-cell numbers and diversity, one year after transplant, stemmed largely from T cells that were newly produced.

These receptors lack a known antigen. Unique molecular identifiers were incorporated when the TCRbeta library was constructed. Via MiXCR, TCRdb re-called the PCR reads, giving one row per CDR3 protein. Of about 290,000 distinct CDR3 sequences listed, around 7.1% are singletons. Sequenced material: peripheral blood, taken 360 days after TCRalphabeta/CD19-depleted stem cell transplant. The receptor source for this set is a female patient between 2 and 15 years old who had a stem cell transplant for Fanconi anemia, so the T cells may come from the graft donor.

This clonotype was recorded at least ten times. The DNA of the CDR3 is TGCGCCAGCAGCTTGGCTCCAGGGGGCTATCAGCCCCAGCATTTT. Translation gives CASSLAPGGYQPQHF. The gene calls are TRBV5-1 and TRBJ1-5; 8 nucleotides match TRBD1. V gave up 0 bases and J gave up 5 bases; unmatched junction bases: 4. The CDR3 runs 15 residues. The germline V gene encodes CDR1 SGHRS and CDR2 YFSETQ. Full variable domain (missing parts from reference TRBV5-1 and TRBJ1-5): KAGVTQTPRYLIKTRGQQVTLSCSPISGHRSVSWYQQTPGQGLQFLFEYFSETQRNKGNFPGRFSGRQFSNSRSEMNVSTLELGDSALYLCASSLAPGGYQPQHFGDGTRLSIL.

V gene TRBV3-1 combines with J gene TRBJ2-1; 10 bases are shared with TRBD2. Germline CDR1 reads LGHDT; CDR2 reads YNNKEL (reference sequence). The J segment lost 5 bases and the V segment lost 11 bases, leaving 18 bases of the junction unmatched. The CDR3 covers 17 residues. This CDR3 is CASCQVTAGGLHNEQFF. CDR3 DNA: TGTGCCTCCTGCCAAGTCACAGCGGGAGGGCTCCACAATGAGCAGTTCTTC.

The genes are TRBV7-6 and TRBJ2-2; a weak D match, TRBD1 (6 bases). CDR3 length: 17 residues. The V end was cut by 0 bases, the J end by 6 bases, with 17 bases between. Germline V CDR1 and CDR2: SGHVS, FNYEAQ. CDR3 coding DNA: TGTGCCAGCAGCTTAGCGGGCCAGGGGTTTCGGGCCGGGGAGCTGTTTTTT. Translation: CASSLAGQGFRAGELFF.

The V gene is TRBV28, the J gene TRBJ1-5, with a weak D call TRBD1 (6 bases). V was pared by 7 bases and J by 5 bases, with 15 bases between. CDR3 length: 14 amino acids. Germline V lookup: CDR1 MDHEN, CDR2 SYDVKM. CDR3 region: CASTPGHDYQPQHF. CDR3 sequence (DNA): TGTGCCAGCACCCCGGGACACGACTATCAGCCCCAGCATTTT.

The chain joins TRBV10-3 to TRBJ2-5; 7 positions agree with TRBD1. The CDR3 is 19 amino acids. Per germline, CDR1 ENHRY and CDR2 SYGVKD. V shed 6 bases, J shed 4 bases, and the junction held 23 bases outside the gene matches. In DNA form, the CDR3 reads TGTGCCATCAGCCCCCCCTACGGGGCAGGGGGTCATAGGGGAGAGACCCAGTACTTC. It encodes CAISPPYGAGGHRGETQYF.

This clonotype was detected ten times or more. This rearrangement joins TRBV6-2 or TRBV6-3 to TRBJ2-7; tentatively, D is TRBD1 (6 bases). CDR1 and CDR2 from the germline V gene are MNHEY and SVGEGT. V shed 8 bases and J shed 2 bases, with 13 bases lying between them. This CDR3 spans 13 amino acids. The CDR3 bases are TGTGCCAGCGGAAGGGACATAGCCTACGAGCAGTACTTC. Residues: CASGRDIAYEQYF.

This chain uses TRBV18 with TRBJ2-7, with D unclear. The CDR3 is 13 residues long. The V gene's germline CDR1 is KGHSH and CDR2 LQKENI. V was trimmed by 1 base and J by 4 bases, leaving 8 bases between them. This chain's CDR3 is CASSPRMGYEQYV. Here the CDR3 DNA reads TGTGCCAGCTCACCACGTATGGGGTACGAGCAGTACGTC.

The chain combines TRBV5-4 with TRBJ1-2, with D unclear. Germline CDR1 and CDR2: SGHNT and YYREEE (reference sequence). The CDR3 is 13 residues long. V lost 4 bases to trimming and J lost 7 bases, with 14 bases between them. The CDR3 sequence is CASSVDAVGGYTF. Here the CDR3 DNA reads TGTGCCAGCAGCGTGGACGCCGTAGGTGGCTACACCTTC.

The table lists this clonotype with many counts. V usage is TRBV20-1 and J usage is TRBJ1-1; 8 bases fit TRBD1. Germline values: CDR1 DFQATT, CDR2 SNEGSKA (reference sequence). CDR3 length: 14 amino acids. V dropped 4 bases and J dropped 3; count of bases not matched to a gene: 7. This CDR3 is CSAILQGVHTEAFF. The CDR3 nucleotides are TGCAGTGCTATACTACAGGGGGTGCACACTGAAGCTTTCTTT.

This clonotype was found a few times. The chain couples TRBV3-1 to TRBJ2-7; weak D call: TRBD2 (6 bases). The CDR3 is 14 amino acids. V gave up 1 base and J gave up 5 bases, with 12 bases separating them. Germline V CDR1 and CDR2: LGHDT, YNNKEL (reference sequence). CDR3 protein: CASSQAGAFHEQYF. As DNA, the CDR3 is TGTGCCAGCAGCCAAGCGGGAGCTTTTCACGAGCAGTACTTC.

This clonotype has a count of ten or more. The rearrangement links TRBV7-3 to TRBJ2-3, with 7 bases that match TRBD2. V was clipped by 5 bases and J by 5 bases; unmatched bases: 7. Germline V gene lookup returns CDR1 SGHTA and CDR2 FQGTGA. The length of the CDR3 is 14 residues. CDR3 sequence reads: CASSPGLDGDTQYF. The CDR3 DNA follows: TGTGCCAGCAGCCCTGGACTAGATGGAGATACGCAGTATTTT.

The rearrangement joins TRBV27 to TRBJ2-5; 7 nucleotides line up with TRBD2. CDR1 is MNHEY, CDR2 SMNVEV, per germline (reference sequence). This CDR3 spans 15 amino acids. V gave up 0 bases and J gave up 5 bases; unmatched junction bases: 6. For the CDR3, the DNA is TGTGCCAGCAGTTTATCGGCCGGGGGGATGGAGACCCAGTACTTC. Its translation is CASSLSAGGMETQYF.

The rearrangement joins TRBV6-1 to TRBJ2-3, with TRBD2 as a possible D gene (6 bases). This CDR3 region has 11 residues. Germline V gene sequence: CDR1 MNHNS, CDR2 SASEGT. V lost 6 bases to trimming and J lost 13 bases, with 14 bases between them. The CDR3 is CASSSSGGKYF. The CDR3, as DNA: TGTGCCAGCAGCAGTAGCGGTGGAAAGTATTTT.

This clonotype was detected many times. The gene calls are TRBV27 and TRBJ2-7; 9 positions agree with TRBD1. Germline CDR1 and CDR2: MNHEY and SMNVEV (reference sequence). CDR3 length: 16 amino acids. Trimming at V came to 5 bases and at J to 0 bases, leaving 8 bases not matched to a gene. CDR3 region: CASSHHRGLASYEQYF. The CDR3 DNA sequence: TGTGCCAGCAGTCATCACAGGGGGCTGGCCTCCTACGAGCAGTACTTC.

This clonotype occurred many times. The chain joins TRBV5-1 to TRBJ1-6; no definite D call. V dropped 5 bases and J dropped 0 bases, with 9 bases sitting between them. The CDR3 runs 15 residues. Germline V gene data show CDR1 as SGHRS and CDR2 as YFSETQ. The CDR3 loop is CASSTVSSYNSPLHF. The CDR3 DNA is TGCGCCAGCAGTACCGTTAGCTCCTATAATTCACCCCTCCACTTT.

This clonotype has ten or more counts. J is TRBJ2-5 and V is TRBV28; D is perhaps TRBD1 (5 bases). The CDR3 covers 17 residues. CDR1 is MDHEN, CDR2 SYDVKM, per germline. Deletions cut 0 bases from V and 4 bases from J, with 18 bases between. The CDR3 nucleotides read TGTGCCAGCAGTTTATGGCCTGCAGGGTACGGCGCAGAGACCCAGTACTTC. Its translation: CASSLWPAGYGAETQYF.

This clonotype was detected only a few times. This chain links TRBV29-1 with TRBJ2-5, with TRBD1 as a possible D gene (8 bases). Between the trimmed V and J ends, which lost 5 bases and 6 bases, there was a span of 13 bases. The CDR3 runs 12 residues. Germline CDR1 SQVTM, CDR2 ANQGSEA. The CDR3: CSVYRGGKTQYF. The CDR3 DNA sequence: TGCAGCGTTTACAGGGGGGGAAAGACCCAGTACTTC.

A word on this clonotype: One base away lies a much larger clone, so this may be a sequencing read error. This chain joins TRBV7-9 and TRBJ2-5, with TRBD2 as a possible D gene (6 bases). This CDR3 is 12 amino acids long. Germline values: CDR1 SEHNR, CDR2 FQNEAQ (reference sequence). The CDR3 nucleotides are TGTGCCAGCACCTGGGACCGGGAGACCCTGTACTTC. Protein product: CASTWDRETLYF.

This clonotype turned up a few times. This may be a read error, as it is one base from a much larger clone. V is TRBV20-1 and J is TRBJ2-1; no reliable D call. Germline-derived CDR1 and CDR2 are DFQATT and SNEGSKA (reference sequence). CDR3 length equals 15 residues. The CDR3 spells CCARERWSSYNEQFF. CDR3 nucleotides: TGCTGTGCTAGAGAAAGGTGGAGCTCCTACAATGAGCAGTTCTTC.

This clonotype has at least ten counts. The chain is built from TRBV28 and TRBJ2-5; a possible D gene is TRBD2 (5 bases). Germline assignment: CDR1 MDHEN and CDR2 SYDVKM. V was shortened by 0 bases and J by 0 bases, with 11 bases between the two germline ends. The CDR3 is made up of 16 amino acids. The CDR3, as DNA: TGTGCCAGCAGTTTATGGTCAGGAGGAGACCAAGAGACCCAGTACTTC. Its translation is CASSLWSGGDQETQYF.

The chain carries TRBV28 and TRBJ1-2, with 10 bases fitting TRBD1. The CDR3 contains 16 residues. Germline V lookup: CDR1 MDHEN, CDR2 SYDVKM. The V segment lost 3 bases and the J segment 2 bases; nucleotides outside the gene matches: 6. The CDR3 is CASSFLDRGDNYGYTF. The CDR3 DNA is TGTGCCAGCAGTTTCCTGGACAGGGGGGACAACTATGGCTACACCTTC.

This clonotype was seen repeatedly, ten times or more. The chain couples TRBV10-3 to TRBJ1-1; TRBD1 matches 7 bases. V lost 4 bases and J lost 1; bases outside the gene matches: 6. CDR1 ENHRY and CDR2 SYGVKD come from the germline V gene. The CDR3 consists of 15 residues. This CDR3 reads CAISAGQAGNTEAFF. CDR3 nucleotide sequence: TGTGCCATCAGTGCCGGACAGGCTGGGAACACTGAAGCTTTCTTT.

This clonotype was counted many times. The chain uses TRBV20-1 and TRBJ2-5; D is unclear. The CDR3 consists of 14 residues. Trimming left V 4 bases short and J 4 bases short, with 16 bases between. Germline lookup yields CDR1 DFQATT and CDR2 SNEGSKA (reference sequence). This CDR3 reads CSATVGDFGETQYF. In DNA form, the CDR3 reads TGCAGTGCTACCGTTGGAGACTTCGGAGAGACCCAGTACTTC.

In its sample, this clonotype was seen a few times. The chain couples TRBV11-2 to TRBJ2-7; 10 nucleotides align to TRBD1. V lost 4 bases to trimming and J lost 3 bases; unmatched junction nucleotides: 6. Germline V gives CDR1 SGHAT, CDR2 FQNNGV. This CDR3 comprises 15 residues. The CDR3 sequence is CASSSGTGVIYEQYF. In nucleotides, the CDR3 is TGTGCCAGCAGCTCCGGGACAGGGGTAATCTACGAGCAGTACTTC.

In its sample, this clonotype was seen many times. The rearrangement uses TRBV7-9 and TRBJ2-1; D may match TRBD1 or TRBD2 (6 bases each). V gave up 2 bases and J gave up 1 base, with 9 bases separating them. This CDR3 comprises 15 residues. The V gene's germline CDR1 is SEHNR and CDR2 FQNEAQ (reference sequence). CDR3 sequence (DNA): TGTGCCAGCAGCTTAAAAGGGGGGTCCTACAATGAGCAGTTCTTC. This codes for CASSLKGGSYNEQFF.

V gene TRBV10-3 combines with J gene TRBJ2-1, with a weak D call TRBD2 (7 bases). Germline V gene sequence: CDR1 ENHRY, CDR2 SYGVKD. CDR3 length: 15 residues. V gave up 6 bases and J gave up 5 bases, with 17 bases separating them. The CDR3: CAISRGGGLNNEQFF. The CDR3 nucleotides read TGTGCCATCAGCCGTGGGGGGGGCCTTAACAATGAGCAGTTCTTC.

This clonotype was seen repeatedly, ten times or more. V and J are TRBV20-1 and TRBJ2-3, with D perhaps matching TRBD1 (6 bases). The CDR3 contains 14 residues. From germline, CDR1 is DFQATT and CDR2 SNEGSKA (reference sequence). The V gene lost 1 base and the J gene lost 7 bases, with 15 bases spanning the gap. This CDR3 is CSARAPGQVYTQYF. The CDR3 DNA reads TGCAGTGCTAGAGCCCCGGGACAAGTTTATACGCAGTATTTT.

This clonotype was detected ten times or more. The chain employs TRBV20-1 and TRBJ1-1; D call uncertain. The germline V gene encodes CDR1 DFQATT and CDR2 SNEGSKA (reference sequence). Trimming removed 0 bases at V and 7 bases at J, with 15 bases between. CDR3 length: 14 amino acids. This CDR3 is CSARELSGGVEAFF. The CDR3 region has the DNA TGCAGTGCTAGAGAGCTGTCCGGTGGGGTTGAAGCTTTCTTT.

This clonotype was recorded at least ten times. The rearrangement joins TRBV10-3 to TRBJ2-2, with TRBD1 as a possible D gene (5 bases). The CDR3 totals 13 residues. Germline-derived CDR1 and CDR2 are ENHRY and SYGVKD. V was shortened by 4 bases and J by 4 bases, with 7 bases between the two germline ends. Here the CDR3 DNA reads TGTGCCATCAGTGGAGACAGCACCGGGGAGCTGTTTTTT. It translates to CAISGDSTGELFF.

This clonotype was counted between two and nine times. The chain employs TRBV6-1 and TRBJ2-5, with TRBD1 matching 7 bases. Germline V gene sequence: CDR1 MNHNS, CDR2 SASEGT. This CDR3 region has 13 residues. The J segment lost 0 bases and the V segment lost 8 bases, leaving 3 bases of the junction unmatched. The CDR3 coding sequence is TGTGCCAGCGGACAGGCTTACCAAGAGACCCAGTACTTC. Its translation is CASGQAYQETQYF.

This clonotype has only a few counts. The chain is built from TRBV3-1 and TRBJ1-5; D gene unclear. The V and J ends lost 1 base and 4 bases respectively, with 11 bases between them. Looked up from germline, CDR1 is LGHDT and CDR2 is YNNKEL (reference sequence). The CDR3 has 15 amino acids. The DNA of the CDR3 is TGTGCCAGCAGCCAAGGTCTAGAGAGTAATCAGCCCCAGCATTTT. Protein: CASSQGLESNQPQHF.

The rearrangement uses TRBV30 and TRBJ2-2, with no clear D. V lost 2 bases and J lost 3, with 7 bases in between. This CDR3 region has 13 residues. The germline V gene encodes CDR1 GTSNPN and CDR2 SVGIG (reference sequence). The CDR3 spells CAWSMGYTGELFF. The CDR3 coding sequence is TGTGCCTGGAGTATGGGTTACACCGGGGAGCTGTTTTTT.